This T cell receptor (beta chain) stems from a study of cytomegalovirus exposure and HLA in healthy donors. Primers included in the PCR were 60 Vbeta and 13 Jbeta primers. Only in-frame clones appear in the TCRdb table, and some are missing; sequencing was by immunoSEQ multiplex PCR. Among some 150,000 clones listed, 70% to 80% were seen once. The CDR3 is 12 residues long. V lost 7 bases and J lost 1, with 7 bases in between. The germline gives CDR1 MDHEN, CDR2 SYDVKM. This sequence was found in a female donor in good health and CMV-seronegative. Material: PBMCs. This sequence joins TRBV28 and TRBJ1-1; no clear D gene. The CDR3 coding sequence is TGTGCCAGCATTTATTCGAACACTGAAGCTTTCTTT. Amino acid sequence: CASIYSNTEAFF.